Below, 29 T cell receptor beta chains from the same sample are listed, as sequenced in a study of T cell responses to AZD1222 COVID-19 vaccine. Here immunoSEQ multiplex PCR was the method, and the copy in TCRdb shows in-frame clones only, minus some. The sample records 250,000 to 300,000 clones, 85% to 95% being singletons. The source material was peripheral blood, sampled 28 days after the second AZD1222 dose. Source of these receptors: an adult who received the AZD1222 COVID-19 vaccine.

Comments on this clone: The sample holds other DNA sequences that translate to the same CDR3. The gene calls are TRBV18 and TRBJ1-1; D possibly corresponds to TRBD1 (5 bases). The germline V gene has CDR1 KGHSH and CDR2 LQKENI. The CDR3 contains 14 residues. Trimming pared 2 bases from V and 1 base from J, leaving 8 bases between. The CDR3 loop reads CASSPGAQNTEAFF. The CDR3 DNA reads as TGTGCCAGCTCACCAGGGGCTCAGAACACTGAAGCTTTCTTT. The whole variable domain, remainder taken from reference TRBV18 and TRBJ1-1, is NAGVMQNPRHLVRRRGQEARLRCSPMKGHSHVYWYRQLPEEGLKFMVYLQKENIIDESGMPKERFSAEFPKEGPSILRIQQVVRGDSAAYFCASSPGAQNTEAFFGQGTRLTVV.

The chain joins TRBV29-1 to TRBJ2-7; D not resolved. This CDR3 has 12 residues. Germline V lookup: CDR1 SQVTM, CDR2 ANQGSEA. Trimming removed 4 bases at V and 6 bases at J, with 13 bases between. The CDR3 sequence: CSVGFQTREQYF. The CDR3 DNA reads TGCAGCGTTGGGTTCCAGACTCGCGAGCAGTACTTC.

This clone was seen more than once but under ten times. This rearrangement joins TRBV2 to TRBJ1-6; no clear D. The CDR3 extends over 14 amino acids. Looked up from germline, CDR1 is SNHLY and CDR2 is FYNNEI. V was clipped by 2 bases and J by 7 bases, with 9 bases between them. This CDR3 reads CASSEQRINSPLHF. In DNA, the CDR3 is TGTGCCAGCAGTGAACAGCGCATAAATTCACCCCTCCACTTT.

The chain joins TRBV30 to TRBJ2-7; 11 nucleotides line up with TRBD2. V lost 3 bases to trimming and J lost 7 bases; unmatched junction nucleotides: 5. The CDR3 has 13 residues. From germline, CDR1 is GTSNPN and CDR2 SVGIG (reference sequence). As DNA, the CDR3 is TGTGCCTGGAGGACTAGCGGGACGGGGGAGCAGTACTTC. Protein: CAWRTSGTGEQYF.

V usage is TRBV11-3 and J usage is TRBJ1-1; D is unresolved. The CDR3 runs 14 residues. Trimming left V 5 bases short and J 0 bases short, with 10 bases between. Germline lookup yields CDR1 SGHNT and CDR2 YENEEA. The CDR3 is CASSVGGVNTEAFF. Written as DNA, the CDR3 is TGTGCCAGCAGCGTAGGTGGGGTGAACACTGAAGCTTTCTTT.

This rearrangement joins TRBV5-1 to TRBJ1-4, with D possibly being TRBD1 (5 bases). Germline CDR1 is SGHRS and CDR2 is YFSETQ. The CDR3 is 14 residues long. V gave up 5 bases and J gave up 5 bases, with 13 bases separating them. CDR3 nucleotides: TGCGCCAGCAGGAGGGACGGAGGGAATGAAAAACTGTTTTTT. Protein sequence: CASRRDGGNEKLFF.

The genes are TRBV28 and TRBJ1-1; D is perhaps TRBD1 (6 bases). There are 14 residues in the CDR3. The V gene lost 5 bases and the J gene lost 1 base, with 11 bases spanning the gap. Germline V lookup: CDR1 MDHEN, CDR2 SYDVKM. For the CDR3, the DNA is TGTGCCAGCAGTGGAGGGGGGAGGAACACTGAAGCTTTCTTT. Protein: CASSGGGRNTEAFF. The full variable domain, with the rest looked up from reference TRBV28 and TRBJ1-1, is DVKVTQSSRYLVKRTGEKVFLECVQDMDHENMFWYRQDPGLGLRLIYFSYDVKMKEKGDIPEGYSVSREKKERFSLILESASTNQTSMYLCASSGGGRNTEAFFGQGTRLTVV.

A remark on this clone: Other DNA sequences in the sample encode the same CDR3. This chain links TRBV2 with TRBJ1-5; D ambiguous. The CDR3 runs 12 residues. Trimming shortened V by 6 bases and J by 1 base, and 4 bases separated the two germline ends. Germline V gene sequence: CDR1 SNHLY, CDR2 FYNNEI. CDR3 DNA sequence: TGTGCCAGCAGCCCGAGCAATCAGCCCCAGCATTTT. It encodes CASSPSNQPQHF.

The V gene is TRBV29-1, the J gene TRBJ2-1, with 10 bases matching TRBD2. The CDR3 has 12 amino acids. CDR1 and CDR2 from the germline V gene are SQVTM and ANQGSEA. The V and J ends lost 5 bases and 8 bases, in that order; junction bases with no gene match: 3. The CDR3 DNA reads as TGCAGCGTTCGGCTAGCGGGAGATGAGCAGTTCTTC. Translating gives CSVRLAGDEQFF.

J is TRBJ2-5 and V is TRBV3-1 (or the pseudogene TRBV3-2); TRBD2 matches 12 bases. Germline V gene data show CDR1 as LGHDT and CDR2 as YNNKEL (reference sequence). The CDR3 consists of 14 residues. After removal of 5 bases from V and 2 bases from J, the junction contained 0 bases not matched to a gene. The DNA for the CDR3 is TGTGCCAGCAGCGGACTAGCGGGACAAGAGACCCAGTACTTC. It encodes CASSGLAGQETQYF.

This rearrangement joins TRBV3-1 (or the pseudogene TRBV3-2) to TRBJ2-1; 7 bases are shared with TRBD2. The V gene's germline CDR1 is LGHDT and CDR2 YNNKEL (reference sequence). CDR3 size: 14 residues. J lost 5 bases, V lost 6 bases, and 7 bases had no gene match. The CDR3 DNA sequence: TGTGCCAGCAGACCCGGGACTACAAACAATGAGCAGTTCTTC. Translating gives CASRPGTTNNEQFF.

This clone appeared a single time. V usage is TRBV9 and J usage is TRBJ1-3; D is unresolved. Trimming pared 3 bases from V and 3 bases from J, leaving 7 bases between. This CDR3 comprises 13 residues. CDR1 is SGDLS and CDR2 is YYNGEE in the germline V gene. DNA for the CDR3: TGTGCCAGCAGCGAGACTGATGGAAACACCATATATTTT. Translated, it gives CASSETDGNTIYF.

The chain recombines TRBV5-1 with TRBJ1-3; 9 positions agree with TRBD1. V was pared by 4 bases and J by 4 bases, with 9 bases of the junction left unmatched. Germline assignment: CDR1 SGHRS and CDR2 YFSETQ. This CDR3 region has 16 residues. The CDR3 coding sequence is TGCGCCAGCAGCCTTGACGGACAGGGGATAGGAAACACCATATATTTT. This codes for CASSLDGQGIGNTIYF.

The chain joins TRBV28 to TRBJ1-2; D uncertain. CDR1 and CDR2 from the germline V gene are MDHEN and SYDVKM. Trimming removed 3 bases at V and 8 bases at J, with 13 bases between. CDR3 length: 13 amino acids. CDR3 amino acids: CASSLAEIKGYTF. The CDR3 coding sequence is TGTGCCAGCAGTTTGGCGGAGATTAAGGGCTACACCTTC.

The V call is TRBV5-6, the J call TRBJ1-3, with D hard to call. This CDR3 contains 16 residues. Germline CDR1 is SGHDT and CDR2 is YYEEEE. Trimming left V 0 bases short and J 0 bases short, with 10 bases between. CDR3 sequence (DNA): TGTGCCAGCAGCTTGGCCGGATTCCTCTCTGGAAACACCATATATTTT. It specifies CASSLAGFLSGNTIYF.

The V gene is TRBV28, the J gene TRBJ1-5; D is undetermined. Germline CDR1 is MDHEN and CDR2 is SYDVKM. This CDR3 is built from 14 residues. The ends were cut back, 2 bases at V and 8 bases at J, with 13 bases in the middle. CDR3 sequence (DNA): TGTGCCAGCAGTTTAGGTCGCTTGGGCAAGCCCCAGCATTTT. This sequence encodes CASSLGRLGKPQHF.

This chain uses TRBV4-3 with TRBJ2-3, with unresolved D. Germline assignment: CDR1 LGHNA and CDR2 YSLEER. V lost 4 bases to trimming and J lost 6 bases, with 11 bases between them. The CDR3 is 13 residues long. CDR3 protein: CASSRSWRDTQYF. As DNA, the CDR3 is TGCGCCAGCAGCCGCTCTTGGCGGGATACGCAGTATTTT.

The J gene is TRBJ2-2, the V gene TRBV2; D is unclear. Per the germline V gene, CDR1 is SNHLY and CDR2 is FYNNEI. Trimming stripped 6 bases from V and 0 bases from J, with 14 bases between. CDR3 size: 16 residues. CDR3 nucleotide sequence: TGTGCCAGCAGCACCCCTTCCGGGCCGAACACCGGGGAGCTGTTTTTT. It yields the protein CASSTPSGPNTGELFF.

This clone was seen only once. The chain carries TRBV7-3 and TRBJ1-1; D is uncertain. Trimming cost V 0 bases and J 4 bases, with 12 bases left between them. CDR1 is SGHTA and CDR2 is FQGTGA in the germline V gene. The CDR3 runs 15 residues. CDR3 DNA sequence: TGTGCCAGCAGCTTAACCCCCGTGACTGGCACTGAAGCTTTCTTT. Residues: CASSLTPVTGTEAFF.

The rearrangement uses TRBV28 and TRBJ1-5; maybe TRBD1 (5 bases). CDR1 is MDHEN and CDR2 is SYDVKM in the germline V gene. The ends were cut back, 11 bases at V and 0 bases at J, with 11 bases in the middle. This CDR3 is built from 13 residues. The CDR3 DNA is TGTGCCGTCAGGGCGCTTAGCAATCAGCCCCAGCATTTT. This codes for CAVRALSNQPQHF.

V is TRBV7-8 and J is TRBJ1-3, with D possibly matching TRBD1 (5 bases). The germline V and J ends were trimmed by 5 bases and 0 bases, with 11 bases remaining between them. CDR3 length: 15 residues. Looked up from germline, CDR1 is SGHVS and CDR2 is FQNEAQ. The CDR3 loop reads CASSQDRGSGNTIYF. In DNA form, the CDR3 reads TGTGCCAGCAGCCAGGATAGGGGCTCTGGAAACACCATATATTTT.

In this sample, this clone turned up once. This chain uses TRBV6-4 with TRBJ1-4; D perhaps matches TRBD1 (5 bases). The CDR3 contains 13 residues. Germline V lookup: CDR1 MRHNA, CDR2 SNTAGT. The ends were cut back, 9 bases at V and 8 bases at J, with 16 bases in the middle. DNA for the CDR3: TGTGCCAGGACCGGGACCCTCGACGAAAAACTGTTTTTT. Translating it yields CARTGTLDEKLFF.

V and J are TRBV6-6 and TRBJ1-1; 10 bases line up with TRBD1. This CDR3 region has 13 residues. The trim removed 6 bases at V and 7 bases at J, leaving 5 bases unmatched. CDR1 and CDR2 (germline): MNHNY, SVGAGI (reference sequence). The CDR3 spells CASSSTGGIEAFF. As DNA, the CDR3 is TGTGCCAGCAGCTCGACAGGGGGCATTGAAGCTTTCTTT.

This clone was detected only a few times. The CDR3 coding sequence is TGTGCCAGCTCACCGGAAAGTATGAGGACTGAAGCTTTCTTT. Translating it yields CASSPESMRTEAFF. V gene TRBV18 combines with J gene TRBJ1-1; D remains unclear. From germline, CDR1 is KGHSH and CDR2 LQKENI. Deletions cut 3 bases from V and 5 bases from J, with 13 bases between. The CDR3 consists of 14 residues.

The chain employs TRBV12-3 or TRBV12-4 and TRBJ1-2, with D tentatively TRBD1 (5 bases). This CDR3 contains 13 residues. V lost 7 bases to trimming and J lost 0 bases, with 9 bases between them. CDR3 in amino acids: CASTSTANYGYTF. The CDR3 nucleotides are TGTGCCAGCACCTCGACAGCTAACTATGGCTACACCTTC.

This clone was observed a few times. The chain employs TRBV15 and TRBJ2-1; D uncertain. CDR1 and CDR2 (germline): LNHNV, YYDKDF (reference sequence). This CDR3 has 13 residues. Trimming removed 0 bases at V and 5 bases at J, with 5 bases between. In DNA, the CDR3 is TGTGCCACCAGCAGAGACCCCCACAATGAGCAGTTCTTC. Translation: CATSRDPHNEQFF.

The chain employs TRBV6-5 and TRBJ2-7, with D maybe TRBD1 (8 bases). CDR1 is MNHEY and CDR2 is SVGAGI in the germline V gene. The CDR3 is 15 amino acids. V was clipped by 5 bases and J by 2 bases, with 16 bases between them. The CDR3 region is CASSPRTGTTYEQYF. In DNA, the CDR3 is TGTGCCAGCAGTCCTCGGACAGGGACTACCTACGAGCAGTACTTC.

DNA of the CDR3: TGTGCCAGCAAACTTACCACAGATACGCAGTATTTT. Translating it yields CASKLTTDTQYF. The chain links TRBV6-5 to TRBJ2-3, with D unclear. This CDR3 region has 12 residues. Trimming removed 7 bases at V and 2 bases at J, with 7 bases between. Looked up from germline, CDR1 is MNHEY and CDR2 is SVGAGI.

The V gene is TRBV5-6, the J gene TRBJ1-2, with 10 bases matching TRBD1. The V and J ends lost 6 bases and 2 bases, in that order; junction bases with no gene match: 4. Germline V CDR1 and CDR2: SGHDT, YYEEEE. The CDR3 sequence is 14 residues long. CDR3 residues: CASNPGQGNYGYTF. The DNA for the CDR3 is TGTGCCAGCAACCCGGGACAGGGGAACTATGGCTACACCTTC.